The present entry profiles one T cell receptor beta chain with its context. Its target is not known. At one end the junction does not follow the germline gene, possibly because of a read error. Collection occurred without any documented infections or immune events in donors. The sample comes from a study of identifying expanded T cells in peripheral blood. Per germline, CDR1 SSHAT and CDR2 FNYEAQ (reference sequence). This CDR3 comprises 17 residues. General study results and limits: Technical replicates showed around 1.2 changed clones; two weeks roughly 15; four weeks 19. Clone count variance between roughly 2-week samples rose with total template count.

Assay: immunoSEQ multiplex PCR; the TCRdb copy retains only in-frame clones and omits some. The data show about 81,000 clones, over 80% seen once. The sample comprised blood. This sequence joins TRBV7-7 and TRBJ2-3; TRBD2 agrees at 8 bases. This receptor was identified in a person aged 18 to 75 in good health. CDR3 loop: CASSLTGGPSGTDTQYF. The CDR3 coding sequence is TGTGCTAGCAGCTTAACGGGAGGGCCCTCGGGTACAGATACGCAGTATTTT. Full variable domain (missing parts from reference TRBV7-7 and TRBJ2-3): GAGVSQSPRYKVTKRGQDVTLRCDPISSHATLYWYQQALGQGPEFLTYFNYEAQPDKSGLPSDRFSAERPEGSISTLTIQRTEQRDSAMYRCASSLTGGPSGTDTQYFGPGTRLTVL.